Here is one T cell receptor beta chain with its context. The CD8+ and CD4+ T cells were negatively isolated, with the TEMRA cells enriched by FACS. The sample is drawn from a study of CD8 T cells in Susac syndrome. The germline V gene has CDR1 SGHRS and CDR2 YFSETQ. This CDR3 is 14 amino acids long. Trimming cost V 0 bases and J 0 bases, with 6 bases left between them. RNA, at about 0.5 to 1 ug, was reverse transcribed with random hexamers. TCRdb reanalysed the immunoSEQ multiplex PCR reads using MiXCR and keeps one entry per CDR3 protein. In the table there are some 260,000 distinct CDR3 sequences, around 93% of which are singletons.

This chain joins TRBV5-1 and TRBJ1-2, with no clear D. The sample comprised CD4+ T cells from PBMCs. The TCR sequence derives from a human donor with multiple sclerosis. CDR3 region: CASSLEPPNYGYTF. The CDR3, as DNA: TGCGCCAGCAGCTTGGAACCTCCTAACTATGGCTACACCTTC.